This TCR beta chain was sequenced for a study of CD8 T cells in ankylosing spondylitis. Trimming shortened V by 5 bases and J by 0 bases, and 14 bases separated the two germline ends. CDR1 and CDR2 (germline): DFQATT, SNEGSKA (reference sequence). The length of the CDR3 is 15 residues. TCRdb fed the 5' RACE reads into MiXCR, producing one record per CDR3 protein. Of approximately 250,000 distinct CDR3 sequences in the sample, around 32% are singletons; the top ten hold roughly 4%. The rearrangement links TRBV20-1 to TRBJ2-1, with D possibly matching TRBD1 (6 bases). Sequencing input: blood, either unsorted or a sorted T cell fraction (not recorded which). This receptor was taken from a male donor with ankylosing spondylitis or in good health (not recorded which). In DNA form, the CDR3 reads TGCAGTGCTCCCGCGACAGGATTCTCCTACAATGAGCAGTTCTTC. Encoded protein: CSAPATGFSYNEQFF.